This T cell receptor beta chain was found in a study of blood T cell repertoires in COVID-19. Study-wide background: The United States, Italy and Spain were the sources of the acute and convalescent COVID-19 samples.

Authors' methods: Counts of nucleated cells, estimated from reference gene primer amplification, were obtained. TCRdb's copy holds only in-frame clones and misses some; the assay was immunoSEQ multiplex PCR. V, J and clone size derive from that table, while D and trimming were established from the DNA sequence. The sample includes roughly 140,000 clones, roughly 85% of them seen just once. CDR3 length equals 14 residues. Germline V lookup: CDR1 SGHRS, CDR2 YFSETQ. V shed 4 bases and J 11 bases; nucleotides not matched to a gene: 7. The source material was peripheral blood. The rearrangement joins TRBV5-1 to TRBJ2-1, with TRBD2 identical over 12 bases. The TCR originated in a man between 50 and 59 years old with acute or convalescent COVID-19. CDR3 DNA: TGCGCCAGCAGCCCCGGACTAGCGGGGAGTAAGCAGTTCTTC. Amino acid sequence: CASSPGLAGSKQFF.